One sample yielded the 20 T cell receptor beta chains listed below, sequenced in a study of cytomegalovirus exposure and HLA in healthy donors. Generated by immunoSEQ multiplex PCR, the TCRdb table keeps only in-frame clones and is missing some. The table shows 160,000 or so clones, with about 83% occurring only once. The sample consisted of PBMCs. Receptors originate from a woman aged 25 to 39 in good health and CMV-seronegative.

The V and J genes are TRBV29-1 and TRBJ2-5; perhaps TRBD2 as D (6 bases). The V end lost 0 bases, the J end lost 5 bases, and 13 bases lay between the germline ends. Germline lookup yields CDR1 SQVTM and CDR2 ANQGSEA. The CDR3 covers 14 residues. The CDR3: CSVEDLGGRETQYF. CDR3 in DNA: TGCAGCGTTGAAGATCTCGGGGGTCGCGAGACCCAGTACTTC.

V is TRBV29-1 and J is TRBJ2-3; maybe TRBD1 (5 bases). The CDR3 runs to 13 residues. Germline values: CDR1 SQVTM, CDR2 ANQGSEA. Deletions cut 7 bases from V and 0 bases from J, with 11 bases between. The CDR3 DNA sequence: TGCAGCGCGGACATGCCCAGCACAGATACGCAGTATTTT. This codes for CSADMPSTDTQYF.

The V gene is TRBV14, the J gene TRBJ1-2, with TRBD1 matching 8 bases. CDR3 length equals 12 residues. Germline lookup yields CDR1 SGHDN and CDR2 FVKESK. V was pared by 3 bases and J by 11 bases, with 5 bases of the junction left unmatched. The CDR3 DNA sequence: TGTGCCAGCAGCCACCGAAACAGGGGGTACACCTTC. Protein sequence: CASSHRNRGYTF.

The table lists this clone with a count of one. The chain links TRBV5-8 to TRBJ2-5, with TRBD1 matching over 8 bases. J gave up 5 bases and V 2 bases, and 8 bases lay outside the gene matches. CDR3 size: 15 residues. Germline CDR1 and CDR2: SGHTS and YDEGEE. CDR3 nucleotide sequence: TGTGCCAGCAGCTTACCACAGGGGGATTGGGAGACCCAGTACTTC. Amino acid sequence: CASSLPQGDWETQYF.

The rearrangement links TRBV9 to TRBJ1-2, with a tentative D call TRBD1 (6 bases). The CDR3 totals 16 residues. V shed 0 bases and J shed 4 bases, with 16 bases lying between them. CDR1 SGDLS and CDR2 YYNGEE come from the germline V gene. The CDR3 spells CASSVAPGAESYGYTF. As DNA, the CDR3 is TGTGCCAGCAGCGTAGCCCCAGGGGCGGAGAGCTATGGCTACACCTTC.

V and J are TRBV4-2 and TRBJ1-1; D is possibly TRBD1 (5 bases). The V gene lost 4 bases and the J gene lost 3 bases, with 15 bases spanning the gap. This CDR3 spans 15 amino acids. Germline CDR1 and CDR2: LGHNA and YNFKEQ. The CDR3 loop is CASSRGGTGDTEAFF. CDR3 in DNA: TGTGCCAGCAGCCGGGGGGGGACGGGGGACACTGAAGCTTTCTTT.

The chain recombines TRBV6-5 with TRBJ1-1; D is undetermined. With 0 bases removed from V and 4 bases from J, the gap between germline ends came to 15 bases. The CDR3 runs 16 residues. Germline CDR1 is MNHEY and CDR2 is SVGAGI. The CDR3 sequence is CASSYSTATQVTEAFF. The CDR3 DNA is TGTGCCAGCAGTTACTCAACAGCCACCCAGGTCACTGAAGCTTTCTTT.

The chain is built from TRBV6-6 and TRBJ1-2, with D tentatively TRBD1 (6 bases). V was clipped by 8 bases and J by 5 bases, with 24 bases between them. CDR3 length: 16 residues. CDR1 MNHNY and CDR2 SVGAGI come from the germline V gene (reference sequence). This CDR3 is CASSYTTGKGTYGYTF. The CDR3 nucleotides are TGTGCCAGCTCTTATACCACAGGGAAGGGAACATATGGCTACACCTTC.

This chain connects TRBV5-4 to TRBJ1-1; 12 nucleotides align to TRBD1. V shed 4 bases and J 6 bases; nucleotides not matched to a gene: 4. The germline V gene encodes CDR1 SGHNT and CDR2 YYREEE (reference sequence). This CDR3 comprises 14 residues. The CDR3 coding sequence is TGTGCCAGCAGCAAACGGGACAGGGGGCCTGAAGCTTTCTTT. Residues: CASSKRDRGPEAFF.

This chain joins TRBV9 and TRBJ2-1; 7 nucleotides match TRBD1. V was pared by 5 bases and J by 3 bases, with 8 bases of the junction left unmatched. CDR1 SGDLS and CDR2 YYNGEE come from the germline V gene. The CDR3 consists of 15 residues. CDR3: CASSGQARDYNEQFF. CDR3 in DNA: TGTGCCAGCAGTGGACAGGCAAGGGACTACAATGAGCAGTTCTTC.

The chain combines TRBV5-8 with TRBJ2-1; 8 positions agree with TRBD1. The V and J ends lost 3 bases and 5 bases, in that order; junction bases with no gene match: 7. The CDR3 covers 15 residues. Germline V gene lookup returns CDR1 SGHTS and CDR2 YDEGEE. This CDR3 is CASSSIDRGHNEQFF. Here the CDR3 DNA reads TGTGCCAGCAGCTCCATTGACAGGGGTCACAATGAGCAGTTCTTC. Filled out from reference TRBV5-8 and TRBJ2-1, the complete variable domain reads EAGVTQSPTHLIKTRGQQATLRCSPISGHTSVYWYQQALGLGLQFLLWYDEGEERNRGNFPPRFSGRQFPNYSSELNVNALELEDSALYLCASSSIDRGHNEQFFGPGTRLTVL.

The V call is TRBV5-1, the J call TRBJ2-2; a weak D match, TRBD1 (6 bases). V lost 0 bases and J 4 bases, leaving 13 bases between the germline ends. This CDR3 is 16 amino acids long. Germline V gene lookup returns CDR1 SGHRS and CDR2 YFSETQ. The CDR3 region has the DNA TGCGCCAGCAGCTTGGACCCCTCCAGGGGCACCGGGGAGCTGTTTTTT. Amino acid sequence: CASSLDPSRGTGELFF.

V and J are TRBV6-5 and TRBJ2-2; D ambiguous. Germline CDR1 reads MNHEY; CDR2 reads SVGAGI. Trimming cost V 6 bases and J 1 base, with 6 bases left between them. The CDR3 is made up of 13 amino acids. As DNA, the CDR3 is TGTGCCAGCAGGCAGGTGAACACCGGGGAGCTGTTTTTT. It codes for CASRQVNTGELFF.

V gene TRBV4-1 combines with J gene TRBJ2-3; 8 bases match TRBD2. Germline V gene lookup returns CDR1 MGHRA and CDR2 YSYEKL. Trimming cost V 0 bases and J 6 bases; bases outside gene matches: 5. The CDR3 is 15 amino acids. CDR3 coding DNA: TGCGCCAGCAGCCAAGATGGCGGGGGGAGGGATACGCAGTATTTT. Residues: CASSQDGGGRDTQYF.

The genes are TRBV28 and TRBJ1-5; D gene uncertain. Per the germline V gene, CDR1 is MDHEN and CDR2 is SYDVKM. Trimming removed 6 bases at V and 6 bases at J, with 9 bases between. The CDR3 consists of 12 residues. DNA of the CDR3: TGTGCCAGCAGCTCCCACGGTCAGCCCCAGCATTTT. Its protein is CASSSHGQPQHF.

The genes are TRBV4-1 and TRBJ2-7; 8 nucleotides line up with TRBD1. The CDR3 runs 12 residues. Germline-derived CDR1 and CDR2 are MGHRA and YSYEKL. Unmatched junction bases numbered 6, after V lost 3 bases and J lost 11 bases. The DNA of the CDR3 is TGCGCCAGCAGCCATCAACAGGGGGTGAAGTACTTC. Translation gives CASSHQQGVKYF.

This chain links TRBV9 with TRBJ2-7; 9 positions agree with TRBD2. The CDR3 totals 14 residues. Germline V lookup: CDR1 SGDLS, CDR2 YYNGEE. V lost 0 bases, J lost 4 bases, and 2 bases stayed unmatched. CDR3 region: CASSVGGGAYEQYF. CDR3 nucleotide sequence: TGTGCCAGCAGCGTAGGCGGGGGGGCGTACGAGCAGTACTTC.

The rearrangement joins TRBV29-1 to TRBJ1-1; D possibly corresponds to TRBD1 (6 bases). The V gene's germline CDR1 is SQVTM and CDR2 ANQGSEA. Between the trimmed V and J ends, which lost 3 bases and 8 bases, there was a span of 13 bases. The CDR3 has 12 residues. In nucleotides, the CDR3 is TGCAGCGTTGAGGAGGACAGCCACGAAGCTTTCTTT. It yields the protein CSVEEDSHEAFF.

A single count supports this clone. V and J are TRBV9 and TRBJ2-5; 12 positions agree with TRBD2. CDR1 SGDLS and CDR2 YYNGEE come from the germline V gene. V lost 0 bases and J lost 1; bases outside the gene matches: 10. The CDR3 is 19 amino acids. DNA of the CDR3: TGTGCCAGCAGCGTAGGGCTAGCGGGGGGGCCGTTAACCCAAGAGACCCAGTACTTC. This encodes CASSVGLAGGPLTQETQYF.

The CDR3 region has the DNA TGCAGCGGAATACTAGCGGGGGGACGAGATACGCAGTATTTT. The encoded protein is CSGILAGGRDTQYF. This rearrangement joins TRBV29-1 to TRBJ2-3, with TRBD2 matching over 12 bases. With 7 bases clipped from V and 5 bases from J, the junction kept 7 bases outside the gene matches. Germline V lookup: CDR1 SQVTM, CDR2 ANQGSEA. This CDR3 contains 14 residues.